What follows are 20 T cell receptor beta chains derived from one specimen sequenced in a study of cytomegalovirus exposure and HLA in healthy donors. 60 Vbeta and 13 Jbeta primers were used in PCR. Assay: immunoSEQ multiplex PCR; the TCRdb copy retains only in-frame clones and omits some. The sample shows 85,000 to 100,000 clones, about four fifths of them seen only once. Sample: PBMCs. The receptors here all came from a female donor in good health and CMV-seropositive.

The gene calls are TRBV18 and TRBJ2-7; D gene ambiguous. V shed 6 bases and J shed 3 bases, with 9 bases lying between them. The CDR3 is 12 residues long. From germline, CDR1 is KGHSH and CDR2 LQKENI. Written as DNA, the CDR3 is TGTGCCAGCTCCCCCCAGAACTACGAGCAGTACTTC. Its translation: CASSPQNYEQYF.

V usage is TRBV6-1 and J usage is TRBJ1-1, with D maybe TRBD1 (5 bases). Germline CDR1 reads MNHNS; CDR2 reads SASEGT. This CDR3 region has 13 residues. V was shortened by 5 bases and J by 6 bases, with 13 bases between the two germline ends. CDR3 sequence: CASSHTGGAEAFF. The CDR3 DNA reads TGTGCCAGCAGTCATACGGGGGGGGCTGAAGCTTTCTTT.

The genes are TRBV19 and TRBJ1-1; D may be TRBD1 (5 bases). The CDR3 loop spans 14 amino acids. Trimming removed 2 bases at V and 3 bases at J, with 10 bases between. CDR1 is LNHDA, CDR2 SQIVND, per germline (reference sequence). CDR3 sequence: CASSILGGDTEAFF. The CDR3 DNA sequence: TGTGCCAGTAGTATATTGGGGGGAGACACTGAAGCTTTCTTT. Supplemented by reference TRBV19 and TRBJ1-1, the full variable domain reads DGGITQSPKYLFRKEGQNVTLSCEQNLNHDAMYWYRQDPGQGLRLIYYSQIVNDFQKGDIAEGYSVSREKKESFPLTVTSAQKNPTAFYLCASSILGGDTEAFFGQGTRLTVV.

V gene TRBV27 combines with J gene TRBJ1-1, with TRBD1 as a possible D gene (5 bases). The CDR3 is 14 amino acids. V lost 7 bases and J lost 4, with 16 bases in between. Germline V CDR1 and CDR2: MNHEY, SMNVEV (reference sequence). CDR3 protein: CASNNVTGGTEAFF. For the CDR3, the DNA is TGTGCCAGCAACAACGTTACAGGTGGCACTGAAGCTTTCTTT.

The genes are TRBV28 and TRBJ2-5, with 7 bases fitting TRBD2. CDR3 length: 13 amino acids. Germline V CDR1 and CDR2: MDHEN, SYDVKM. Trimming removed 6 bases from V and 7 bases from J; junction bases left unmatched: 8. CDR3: CASSRAGEGTQYF. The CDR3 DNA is TGTGCCAGCAGCCGGGCCGGGGAGGGGACCCAGTACTTC.

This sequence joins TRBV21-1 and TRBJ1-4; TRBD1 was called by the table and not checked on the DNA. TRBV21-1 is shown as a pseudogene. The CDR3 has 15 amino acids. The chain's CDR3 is CASSRNIATNEKLFF. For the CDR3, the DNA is TGTGCCAGCAGCAGAAACATCGCAACTAATGAAAAACTGTTTTTT.

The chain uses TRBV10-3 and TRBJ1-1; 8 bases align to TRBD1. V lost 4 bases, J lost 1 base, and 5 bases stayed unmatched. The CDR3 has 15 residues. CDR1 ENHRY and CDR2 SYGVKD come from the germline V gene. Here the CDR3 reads CAISGGDRTNTEAFF. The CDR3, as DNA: TGTGCCATCAGTGGGGGGGACAGGACGAACACTGAAGCTTTCTTT.

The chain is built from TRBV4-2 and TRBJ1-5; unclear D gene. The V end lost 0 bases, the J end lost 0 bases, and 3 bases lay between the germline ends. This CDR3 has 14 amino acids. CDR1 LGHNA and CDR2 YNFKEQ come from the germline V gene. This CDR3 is CASSQDNSNQPQHF. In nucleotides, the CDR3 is TGTGCCAGCAGCCAAGATAATAGCAATCAGCCCCAGCATTTT.

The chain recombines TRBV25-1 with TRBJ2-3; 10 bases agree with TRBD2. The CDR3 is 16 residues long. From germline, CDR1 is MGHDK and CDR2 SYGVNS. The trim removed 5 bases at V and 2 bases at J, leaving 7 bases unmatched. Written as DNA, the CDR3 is TGTGCCAGCAGTCCTGCTAGCGGGGGCCCCACAGATACGCAGTATTTT. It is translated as CASSPASGGPTDTQYF.

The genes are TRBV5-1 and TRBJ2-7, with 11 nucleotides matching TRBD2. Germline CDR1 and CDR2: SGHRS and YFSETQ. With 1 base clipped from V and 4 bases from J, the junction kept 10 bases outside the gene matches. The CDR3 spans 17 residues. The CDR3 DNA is TGCGCCAGCAGCTTGTGGGCTAGCGGGGGGAGGCCGTACGAGCAGTACTTC. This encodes CASSLWASGGRPYEQYF.

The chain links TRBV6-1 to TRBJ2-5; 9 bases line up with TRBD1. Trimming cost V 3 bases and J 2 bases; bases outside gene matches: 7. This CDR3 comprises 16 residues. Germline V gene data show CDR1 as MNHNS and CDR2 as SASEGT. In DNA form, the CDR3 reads TGTGCCAGCAGTGAGCCCTACAGGGGGCCACAAGAGACCCAGTACTTC. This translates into CASSEPYRGPQETQYF.

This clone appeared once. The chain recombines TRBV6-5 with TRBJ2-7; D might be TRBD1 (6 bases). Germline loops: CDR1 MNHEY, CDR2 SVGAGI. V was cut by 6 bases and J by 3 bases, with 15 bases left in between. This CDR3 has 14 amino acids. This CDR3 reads CASSSQGRSYEQYF. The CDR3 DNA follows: TGTGCCAGCAGCTCACAGGGCCGGAGCTACGAGCAGTACTTC.

The CDR3 loop reads CASSLGLVGFYGYTF. The CDR3, as DNA: TGTGCCAGCAGCTTAGGTCTTGTCGGGTTTTACGGCTACACCTTC. The genes are TRBV7-9 and TRBJ1-2; no clear D gene. Trimming stripped 1 base from V and 8 bases from J, with 17 bases between. CDR3 size: 15 residues. From germline, CDR1 is SEHNR and CDR2 FQNEAQ (reference sequence).

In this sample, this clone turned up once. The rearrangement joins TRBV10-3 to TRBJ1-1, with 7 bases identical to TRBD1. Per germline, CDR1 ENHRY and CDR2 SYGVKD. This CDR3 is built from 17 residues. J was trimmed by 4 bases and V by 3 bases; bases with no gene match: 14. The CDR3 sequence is CAISDPVQGKVGTEAFF. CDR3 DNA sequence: TGTGCCATCAGTGATCCCGTACAGGGGAAGGTGGGCACTGAAGCTTTCTTT.

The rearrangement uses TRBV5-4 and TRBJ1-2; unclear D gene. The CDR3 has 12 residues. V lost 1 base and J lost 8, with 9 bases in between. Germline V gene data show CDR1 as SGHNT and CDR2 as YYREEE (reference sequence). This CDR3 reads CASSLLAQGYTF. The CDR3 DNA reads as TGTGCCAGCAGCTTGTTGGCACAAGGCTACACCTTC.

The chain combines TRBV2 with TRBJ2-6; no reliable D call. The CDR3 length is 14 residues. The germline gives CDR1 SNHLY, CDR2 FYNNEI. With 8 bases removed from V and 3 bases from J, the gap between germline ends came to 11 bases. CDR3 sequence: CASQVGGGANVLTF. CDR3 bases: TGTGCCAGCCAGGTCGGTGGTGGGGCCAACGTCCTGACTTTC.

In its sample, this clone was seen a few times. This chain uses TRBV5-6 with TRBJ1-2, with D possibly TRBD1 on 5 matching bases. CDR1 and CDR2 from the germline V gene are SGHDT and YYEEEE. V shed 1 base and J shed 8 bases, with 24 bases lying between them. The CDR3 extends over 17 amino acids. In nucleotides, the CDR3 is TGTGCCAGCAGCTTGATGGGATTCTTTAGCCAGGGTGCCGGCTACACCTTC. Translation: CASSLMGFFSQGAGYTF.

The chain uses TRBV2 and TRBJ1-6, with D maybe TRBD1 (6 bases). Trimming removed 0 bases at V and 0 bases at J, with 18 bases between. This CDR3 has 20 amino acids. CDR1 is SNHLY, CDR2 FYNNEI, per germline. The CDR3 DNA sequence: TGTGCCAGCAGTGAAGCCGCAGGGGCACTTAGGAGCTCCTATAATTCACCCCTCCACTTT. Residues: CASSEAAGALRSSYNSPLHF. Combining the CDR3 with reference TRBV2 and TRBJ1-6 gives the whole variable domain EPEVTQTPSHQVTQMGQEVILRCVPISNHLYFYWYRQILGQKVEFLVSFYNNEISEKSEIFDDQFSVERPDGSNFTLKIRSTKLEDSAMYFCASSEAAGALRSSYNSPLHFGNGTRLTVT.

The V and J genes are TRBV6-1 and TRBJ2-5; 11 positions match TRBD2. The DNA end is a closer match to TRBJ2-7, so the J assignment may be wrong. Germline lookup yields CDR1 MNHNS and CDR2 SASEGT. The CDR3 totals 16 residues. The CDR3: CASSELGSGGAYEQYF. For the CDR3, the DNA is TGTGCCAGCAGTGAACTGGGTAGCGGGGGGGCGTACGAGCAGTACTTC.

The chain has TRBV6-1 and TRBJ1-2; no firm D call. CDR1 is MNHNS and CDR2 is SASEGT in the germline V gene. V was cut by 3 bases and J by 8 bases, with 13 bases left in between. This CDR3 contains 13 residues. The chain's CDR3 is CASSERKNGGYTF. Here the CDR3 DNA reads TGTGCCAGCAGTGAGAGGAAGAATGGGGGCTACACCTTC.